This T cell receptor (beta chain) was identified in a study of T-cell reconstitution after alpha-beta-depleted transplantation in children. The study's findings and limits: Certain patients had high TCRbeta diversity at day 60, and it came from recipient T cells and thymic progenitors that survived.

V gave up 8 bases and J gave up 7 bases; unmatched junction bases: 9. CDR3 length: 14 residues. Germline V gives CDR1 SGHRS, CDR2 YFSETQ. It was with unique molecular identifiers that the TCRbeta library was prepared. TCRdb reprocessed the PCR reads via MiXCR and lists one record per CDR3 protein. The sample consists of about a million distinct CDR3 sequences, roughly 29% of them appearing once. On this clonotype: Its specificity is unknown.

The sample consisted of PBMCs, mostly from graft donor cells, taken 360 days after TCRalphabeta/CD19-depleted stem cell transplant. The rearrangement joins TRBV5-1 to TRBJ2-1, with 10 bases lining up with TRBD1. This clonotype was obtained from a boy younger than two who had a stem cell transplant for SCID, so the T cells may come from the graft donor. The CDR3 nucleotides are TGCGCCAGTAGTCGGACAGGGGGAATGAATGAGCAGTTCTTC. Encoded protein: CASSRTGGMNEQFF.